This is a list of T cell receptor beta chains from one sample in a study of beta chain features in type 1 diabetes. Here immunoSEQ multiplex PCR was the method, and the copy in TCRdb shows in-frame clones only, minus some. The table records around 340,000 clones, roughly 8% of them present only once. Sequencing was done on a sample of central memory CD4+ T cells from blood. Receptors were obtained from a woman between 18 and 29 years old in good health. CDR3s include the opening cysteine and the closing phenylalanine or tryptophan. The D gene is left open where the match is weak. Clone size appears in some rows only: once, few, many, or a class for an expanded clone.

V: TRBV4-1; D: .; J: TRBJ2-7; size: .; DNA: TGCGCCAGCAGCCAAGAAGGGACGGCGGCAGGTGGGCAGTACTTC; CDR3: CASSQEGTAAGGQYF
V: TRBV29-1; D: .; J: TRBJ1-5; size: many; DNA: TGCAGCTGTTGGGACGGAGATCAGCCCCAGCATTTT; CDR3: CSCWDGDQPQHF
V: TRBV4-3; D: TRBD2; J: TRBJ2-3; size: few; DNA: TGCGCCAGCAGCACCCGGACTAGGGATAAGGCAGATACGCAGTATTTT; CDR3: CASSTRTRDKADTQYF
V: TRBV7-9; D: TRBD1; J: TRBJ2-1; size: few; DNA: TGTGCCAGCGAAACCCGACAGGGGCGACTTAATGAGCAGTTCTTC; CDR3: CASETRQGRLNEQFF
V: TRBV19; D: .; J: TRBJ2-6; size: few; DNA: TGTGCCAGTAGTAGGGGCAGGGCCAACTCTGGGGCCAACGTCCTGACTTTC; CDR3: CASSRGRANSGANVLTF
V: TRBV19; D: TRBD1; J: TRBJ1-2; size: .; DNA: TGTGCCAGTAGTCCACCGAGGGGGACAGGGACTAACTATGGCTACACCTTC; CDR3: CASSPPRGTGTNYGYTF
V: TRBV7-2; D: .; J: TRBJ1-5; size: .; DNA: TGTGCCAGCAGCTTAGACTGGGGTTTTGGTCAGCCCCAGCATTTT; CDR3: CASSLDWGFGQPQHF
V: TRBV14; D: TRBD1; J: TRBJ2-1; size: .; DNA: TGTGCCAGCAGCCCCTGGACAGGTTTTAACAATGAGCAGTTCTTC; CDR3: CASSPWTGFNNEQFF
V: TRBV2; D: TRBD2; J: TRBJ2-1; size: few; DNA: TGTGCCAGCAGACCTCCCCGGACTAGCGGGAGGGCCGGGGGATCCTACAATGAGCAGTTCTTC; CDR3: CASRPPRTSGRAGGSYNEQFF
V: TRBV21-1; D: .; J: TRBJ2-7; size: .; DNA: TGTGCCAGCAGCAAAGTTGGACTAGCGGCCTACGAGCAGTACTTC; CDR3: CASSKVGLAAYEQYF
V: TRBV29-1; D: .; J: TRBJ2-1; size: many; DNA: TGCAGCGTTGATGTCAGCGGGTCCTACAATGAGCAGTTCTTC; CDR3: CSVDVSGSYNEQFF
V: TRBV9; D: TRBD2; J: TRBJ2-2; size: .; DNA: TGTGCCAGCAGCCGCCCTGGACTAGCGACCGGGGAGCTGTTTTTT; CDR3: CASSRPGLATGELFF
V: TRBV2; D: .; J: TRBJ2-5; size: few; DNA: TGTGCCAGCACAAGGGACTGGGCAGAGACCCAGTACTTC; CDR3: CASTRDWAETQYF
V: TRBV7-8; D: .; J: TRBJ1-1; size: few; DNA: TGTGCCAGCGCAGGGTACACTGAAGCTTTCTTT; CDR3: CASAGYTEAFF
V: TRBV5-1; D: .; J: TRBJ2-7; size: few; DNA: TGCGCCAGCAGTTCTGGGCTCGGGTACGAGCAGTACTTC; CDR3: CASSSGLGYEQYF
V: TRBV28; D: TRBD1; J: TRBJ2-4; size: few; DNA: TGTGCCAGCACCTTACTTGGGACAGGGGGCAAAAACATTCAGTACTTC; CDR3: CASTLLGTGGKNIQYF
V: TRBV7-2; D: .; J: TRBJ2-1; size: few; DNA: TGTGCCAGCAGCGGAAGACAGAACTCCTACAATGAGCAGTTCTTC; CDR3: CASSGRQNSYNEQFF
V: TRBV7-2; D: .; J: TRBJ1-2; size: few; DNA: TGTGCCAGCAGCCAGCAAACAGGGAGGGAGGAGGGCTACACCTTC; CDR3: CASSQQTGREEGYTF
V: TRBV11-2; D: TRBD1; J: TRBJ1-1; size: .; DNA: TGTGCCAGCAGCTTGACCGGGACAGGCGAAGCTTTCTTT; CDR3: CASSLTGTGEAFF
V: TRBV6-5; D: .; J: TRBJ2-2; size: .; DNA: TGTGCCAGCAGTCTCATAGGTGCGAACACCGGGGAGCTGTTTTTT; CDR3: CASSLIGANTGELFF
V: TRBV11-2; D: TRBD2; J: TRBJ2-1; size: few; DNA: TGTGCCAGCAGCTTGAAGGTACTAGCGGGTTCCTACAATGAGCAGTTCTTC; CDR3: CASSLKVLAGSYNEQFF